The 14 T cell receptor beta chains reported below all come from one sample, sequenced in a study of blood T cell repertoires in COVID-19. Sequenced by immunoSEQ multiplex PCR; TCRdb stores in-frame clones only, minus some. Counted here are about 210,000 clones, roughly four fifths occurring once; the ten biggest clones make up less than 6%. The sequenced material came from peripheral blood. These receptors were collected from a woman between 65 and 79 years old with COVID-19, enrolled during active disease.

This chain links TRBV18 with TRBJ1-1; D unresolved. This CDR3 region has 12 residues. With 3 bases removed from V and 5 bases from J, the gap between germline ends came to 7 bases. The germline gives CDR1 KGHSH, CDR2 LQKENI. The CDR3 region has the DNA TGTGCCAGCTCACCCACGAGGACTGAAGCTTTCTTT. Its translation: CASSPTRTEAFF.

The chain couples TRBV3-1 (or the pseudogene TRBV3-2) to TRBJ1-6; a possible D gene is TRBD1 (5 bases). Germline values: CDR1 LGHDT, CDR2 YNNKEL (reference sequence). V lost 2 bases to trimming and J lost 10 bases, with 9 bases between them. There are 13 residues in the CDR3. The CDR3 DNA reads as TGTGCCAGCAGCCAAATTGGACACTCACCCCTCCACTTT. This encodes CASSQIGHSPLHF.

The chain couples TRBV14 to TRBJ1-2; perhaps TRBD1 as D (5 bases). CDR3 size: 13 residues. Germline V gene sequence: CDR1 SGHDN, CDR2 FVKESK. Trimming stripped 7 bases from V and 5 bases from J, with 14 bases between. The CDR3 DNA is TGTGCCAGCACCCGTTCGGGGGGTTATGGCTACACCTTC. This sequence encodes CASTRSGGYGYTF.

The CDR3 DNA sequence: TGTGCCAGCAGCTTAAGTCCGAGGGTCTCTGGAAACACCATATATTTT. Amino acid sequence: CASSLSPRVSGNTIYF. This chain uses TRBV7-9 with TRBJ1-3; no reliable D call. This CDR3 is built from 16 residues. Trimming left V 2 bases short and J 0 bases short, with 11 bases between. Per germline, CDR1 SEHNR and CDR2 FQNEAQ (reference sequence).

This clone came up once. CDR3 in DNA: TGTGCCAGCAGCCTCTGGGGTGGGGGGAGCTTCACCGGGGAGCTGTTTTTT. This codes for CASSLWGGGSFTGELFF. The chain joins TRBV7-8 to TRBJ2-2; TRBD2 is a possible D gene (6 bases). Germline CDR1 and CDR2: SGHVS and FQNEAQ. The ends were cut back, 5 bases at V and 4 bases at J, with 20 bases in the middle. The length of the CDR3 is 17 residues. The whole variable domain, filled in from reference TRBV7-8 and TRBJ2-2, reads GAGVSQSPRYKVAKRGQDVALRCDPISGHVSLFWYQQALGQGPEFLTYFQNEAQLDKSGLPSDRFFAERPEGSVSTLKIQRTQQEDSAVYLCASSLWGGGSFTGELFFGEGSRLTVL.

V is TRBV5-1 and J is TRBJ2-2, with 7 bases that match TRBD1. Germline CDR1 and CDR2: SGHRS and YFSETQ. The CDR3 extends over 16 amino acids. The J segment lost 3 bases and the V segment lost 4 bases, leaving 9 bases of the junction unmatched. CDR3 nucleotides: TGCGCCAGCAGCATACAGGGGAAACGGGACACCGGGGAGCTGTTTTTT. As protein: CASSIQGKRDTGELFF.

The sample holds a few counts of this clone. J is TRBJ1-6 and V is TRBV30; 8 nucleotides agree with TRBD1. The V gene end was trimmed by 5 bases and the J gene end by 3 bases; junction bases not matched to a gene: 6. The CDR3 consists of 15 residues. Germline V gene sequence: CDR1 GTSNPN, CDR2 SVGIG (reference sequence). The CDR3 here is CAWARQGLYNSPLHF. The CDR3 DNA sequence: TGTGCCTGGGCCCGACAGGGGCTCTATAATTCACCCCTCCACTTT.

The chain uses TRBV24-1 and TRBJ2-1, with 13 positions matching TRBD2. This CDR3 is built from 20 residues. CDR1 is KGHDR and CDR2 is SFDVKD in the germline V gene. After removal of 4 bases from V and 2 bases from J, the junction contained 13 bases not matched to a gene. The CDR3 DNA reads as TGTGCCACCAGTGACTGGAGGACTAGCGGGAGAGGTCCTGCCTACAATGAGCAGTTCTTC. It codes for CATSDWRTSGRGPAYNEQFF.

The chain has TRBV29-1 and TRBJ2-1; D is perhaps TRBD2 (5 bases). The CDR3 spans 14 residues. Per germline, CDR1 SQVTM and CDR2 ANQGSEA. V was pared by 8 bases and J by 5 bases, with 19 bases between. The CDR3 nucleotides read TGCAGCCTACGTTTGGGTAGCGCCCACAATGAGCAGTTCTTC. The encoded protein is CSLRLGSAHNEQFF.

The chain employs TRBV5-1 and TRBJ2-3; D is ambiguous. Germline CDR1 and CDR2: SGHRS and YFSETQ. Trimming took 0 bases from V and 2 from J, leaving 10 bases between them. This CDR3 region has 15 residues. In DNA, the CDR3 is TGCGCCAGCAGCTTGGAAGCGATCCTCACAGATACGCAGTATTTT. Translated, it gives CASSLEAILTDTQYF. Full variable domain (outside the CDR3, taken from reference TRBV5-1 and TRBJ2-3): KAGVTQTPRYLIKTRGQQVTLSCSPISGHRSVSWYQQTPGQGLQFLFEYFSETQRNKGNFPGRFSGRQFSNSRSEMNVSTLELGDSALYLCASSLEAILTDTQYFGPGTRLTVL.

This rearrangement joins TRBV5-4 to TRBJ2-7; D gene unclear. The germline CDR1 and CDR2 sequences are SGHNT and YYREEE (reference sequence). The CDR3 totals 11 residues. The V end was cut by 0 bases, the J end by 7 bases, with 5 bases between. The CDR3 loop is CASSLGREQYF. The CDR3 DNA reads TGTGCCAGCAGCTTGGGCAGGGAGCAGTACTTC.

In nucleotides, the CDR3 is TGCGCCAGCAGCTTCCGGACAGGGGATAATGGCTACACCTTC. Translation: CASSFRTGDNGYTF. The J gene is TRBJ1-2, the V gene TRBV5-1, with 9 bases that match TRBD1. The CDR3 extends over 14 amino acids. Trimming removed 2 bases from V and 6 bases from J; junction bases left unmatched: 5. Germline CDR1 and CDR2: SGHRS and YFSETQ. Full variable domain (outside the CDR3, taken from reference TRBV5-1 and TRBJ1-2): KAGVTQTPRYLIKTRGQQVTLSCSPISGHRSVSWYQQTPGQGLQFLFEYFSETQRNKGNFPGRFSGRQFSNSRSEMNVSTLELGDSALYLCASSFRTGDNGYTFGSGTRLTVV.

The chain recombines TRBV18 with TRBJ2-3; 11 positions match TRBD2. J gave up 3 bases and V 2 bases, and 4 bases lay outside the gene matches. This CDR3 has 16 residues. Germline CDR1 is KGHSH and CDR2 is LQKENI. CDR3 residues: CASSPETSGRTDTQYF. The CDR3 region has the DNA TGTGCCAGCTCACCAGAAACTAGCGGGAGAACAGATACGCAGTATTTT.

The chain combines TRBV19 with TRBJ2-3, with TRBD2 matching 8 bases. Trimming removed 7 bases from V and 3 bases from J; junction bases left unmatched: 15. CDR1 is LNHDA and CDR2 is SQIVND in the germline V gene (reference sequence). The CDR3 spans 17 residues. The CDR3 coding sequence is TGTGCCAGTACGGGACTAGTACCCGTTTTCAGAACAGATACGCAGTATTTT. The encoded protein is CASTGLVPVFRTDTQYF.